The present T cell receptor (beta chain) was sequenced within a study of control samples from healthy donors and cancer patients. Method: immunoSEQ multiplex PCR; TCRdb's copy keeps in-frame clones and lacks some. In the table there are some 150,000 clones, 94% of which are singletons. The ends were cut back, 2 bases at V and 2 bases at J, with 10 bases in the middle. CDR3 size: 14 residues. Germline V gives CDR1 MNHNY, CDR2 SVGAGI (reference sequence). The TCR comes from a man in his forties or fifties in good health. The V and J genes are TRBV6-6 and TRBJ2-7; D possibly corresponds to TRBD2 (6 bases). The source material was blood. CDR3 in DNA: TGTGCCAGCAGTTACGGGACTGGCACCTACGAGCAGTACTTC. Translating gives CASSYGTGTYEQYF.